Sequencing of this T cell receptor beta chain was carried out in a study of beta chain features in type 1 diabetes. Every isolated RNA sample was fully reverse transcribed, so sequencing captured expressed TCRB transcripts. The repertoire was sequenced with immunoSEQ multiplex PCR; TCRdb's copy has only in-frame clones and lacks some. The sample holds 970,000 or so clones, 17% seen once. This CDR3 contains 14 residues. Germline loops: CDR1 MNHEY, CDR2 SVGAGI. The V end lost 8 bases, the J end lost 0 bases, and 11 bases lay between the germline ends. J is TRBJ1-5 and V is TRBV6-5; D is ambiguous. The sequence was obtained from a young woman in good health. Sequences were obtained from naive CD4+ T cells from blood. In DNA, the CDR3 is TGTGCCAGCTCGAGAACTTATAGCAATCAGCCCCAGCATTTT. This encodes CASSRTYSNQPQHF.